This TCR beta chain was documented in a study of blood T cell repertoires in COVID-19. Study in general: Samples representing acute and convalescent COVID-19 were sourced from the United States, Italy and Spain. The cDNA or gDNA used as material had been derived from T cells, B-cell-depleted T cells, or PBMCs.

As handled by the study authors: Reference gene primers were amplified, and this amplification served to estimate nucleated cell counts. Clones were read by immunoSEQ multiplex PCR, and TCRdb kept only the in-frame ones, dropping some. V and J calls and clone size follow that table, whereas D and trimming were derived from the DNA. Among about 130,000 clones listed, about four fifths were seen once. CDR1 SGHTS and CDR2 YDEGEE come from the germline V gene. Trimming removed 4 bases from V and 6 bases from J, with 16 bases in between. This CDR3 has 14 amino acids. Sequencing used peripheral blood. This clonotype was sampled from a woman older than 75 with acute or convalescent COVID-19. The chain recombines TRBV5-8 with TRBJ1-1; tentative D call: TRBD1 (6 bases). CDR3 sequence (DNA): TGTGCCAGCAGCCTACGGCGGGGGCCGGCTGAAGCTTTCTTT. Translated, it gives CASSLRRGPAEAFF.